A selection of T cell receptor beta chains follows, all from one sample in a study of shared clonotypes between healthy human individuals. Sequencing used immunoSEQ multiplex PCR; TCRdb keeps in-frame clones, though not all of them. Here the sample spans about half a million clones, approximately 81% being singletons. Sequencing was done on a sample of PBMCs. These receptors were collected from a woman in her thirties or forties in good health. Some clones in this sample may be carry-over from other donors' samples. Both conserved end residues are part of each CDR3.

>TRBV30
CAWSVAPNQPQHF
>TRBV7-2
CASSLGLAGVEQYF
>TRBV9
CASSVGASGSGETQYF
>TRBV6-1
CASSDRLGEKLFF
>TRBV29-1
CSVGRGPNTGELFF
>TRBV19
CASSPGTRSSYEQYF
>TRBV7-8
CASSLRTGLAYEQYF
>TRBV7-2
CASNQGKGNTIYF
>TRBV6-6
CASTTSGSSGANVLTF
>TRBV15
CATSRGGSWSSGNTIYF
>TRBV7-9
CASSRDIAIVGQYF
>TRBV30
CACFRSGRANEQFF
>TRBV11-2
CASSLQGNTEAFF
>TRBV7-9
CASSFGAAEGEQYF
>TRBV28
CASTGGNRGRDEQYF
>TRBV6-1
CASSVGTGTSGNNEQFF
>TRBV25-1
CASSESGAGALAKNIQYF
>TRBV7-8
CASSLARDIRGYTF
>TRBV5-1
CASSYDRIYEQYF
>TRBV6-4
CASSDSQDTGELFF
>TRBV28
CASRGGGRRVNTIYF
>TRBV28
CASSGDRRKETGGYTF
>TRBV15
CATSGTLQNEQYF
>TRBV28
CASSNYSLAKNIQYF
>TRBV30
CAWSLGSNGELFF
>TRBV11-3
CASSLSTGFQETQYF
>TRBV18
CASSPPRAGVEQYF
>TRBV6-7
CASTRQGYEQYF